This TCR beta chain emerged from a study of regulatory T cells in long-lasting Graves disease (dated by TCRdb to 2020 to 2022). With respect to the entire study: Persistent Graves' disease was defined as antithyroid drug treatment for over 5 years with persistently positive TSH receptor autoantibodies. The study was conducted in China and was registered as a clinical trial. Persistent Graves' disease patients were compared with newly diagnosed Graves' disease patients by peripheral blood TCR sequencing and RNA sequencing. A total of about 35 samples underwent TCR sequencing, from about 13 patients with persistent Graves' disease and approximately 20 patients with newly diagnosed Graves' disease. In the clinical cohort, patients with persistent Graves' disease had used antithyroid drugs for an average of about 10.3 years.

Library creation used multiplex PCR. Sequencing took place on an Illumina HiSeq 4000. CDR3 regions were amplified by Arm-PCR with iRepertoire HTBI primers to construct TCR beta libraries. Before sequencing, the PCR products went through gel purification. The original pipeline was this. A total of 62 TRBV and some 15 TRBJ segments were identified across samples and were used for gene usage analysis of CDR3 amino acid clonotypes. COPE and FqMerger were used to merge the filtered high-quality paired reads into contigs. BLAST was used to align contigs to IMGT TRBV, TRBD and TRBJ reference genes, with CDR3 defined following IMGT. Any clonotype with a frequency above 0.1% was counted as a highly expanded clone. Shannon entropy served as the measure of repertoire diversity, while the Gini coefficient captured V-J evenness. A clonotype was considered public if more than one individual shared it. The raw public reads went through TCRdb reprocessing: fastp at Q25, MiXCR clone calling, in-frame beta chains kept. Rows merge per CDR3 protein into single entries with the most common DNA and genes. These V and J calls originate from TCRdb's pipeline instead of the authors' own analysis. Across this sample there are over 650,000 distinct CDR3 sequences, with 25% to 35% seen only once. The ten biggest clones cover 42% of the sample.

The sample's time point label, in plain terms: persistent/refractory GD, antithyroid drugs over 5 years with positive TRAb. RNA was extracted from PBMCs in TRIzol for both TCR sequencing and RNA sequencing. The diagnosis of Graves' disease followed American Thyroid Association guidelines. The patients came from an endocrinology department in Xi'an, China. Each patient gave approximately 10 milliliters of peripheral blood, collected in an EDTA anticoagulant tube. Ficoll Paque Plus density gradient separation was used to isolate PBMCs, and no further T cell sorting was performed. An Agilent 2100 Bioanalyzer and agarose gel were used to check RNA quality, while a NanoDrop 2000 measured RNA concentration. General conclusions and limits of the study: Persistent Graves' disease patients showed lower TCR Shannon entropy and fewer highly expanded clones than newly diagnosed patients, suggesting clonal expansion. More public clonotypes were shared among persistent patients (fewer than 3,000) than among newly diagnosed patients (roughly 1,000). Only the TCR beta chain was sequenced and analyzed. The authors noted that the small sample size was a limitation that may lower accuracy. Because the primary lesion, thyroid tissue, could not be accessed, the study looked at peripheral blood alone. Persistent disease showed preferential use of TRBV28, TRBJ1-2 and TRBJ2-5, whereas newly diagnosed disease favored TRBV20-1 and TRBJ2-1.

This clonotype appeared many times. Its cognate antigen has yet to be identified. No base qualities exist here, and no much larger clone lies one base off it. V lost 9 bases and J lost 3 bases, and the count of bases not matched to a germline gene is 7. Its CDR3 holds 13 amino acids, cysteine through phenylalanine. The only DNA kept is the CDR3, 39 bases in frame from the first base. Per the germline V gene (reference sequence), LNHDA is the CDR1 and SQIVND is the CDR2. Rearrangement joined TRBV19 to TRBJ2-7; 8 bases in the junction line up with TRBD2. This TCR was recovered from a female donor with Graves disease. This sample comprised peripheral blood mononuclear cells (PBMCs), obtained when the disease was refractory, from a patient treated with antithyroid drugs. The CDR3 has the sequence CASSVSGSYEQYF. Here is the DNA: TGTGCCAGCAGCGTCAGCGGGAGCTACGAGCAGTACTTC.